This T cell receptor beta chain was profiled in a study of blood T cell repertoires in COVID-19. On the study more broadly: Spain, Italy and the United States supplied samples that represented acute and convalescent COVID-19.

Seattle patient enrollment occurred during active infection, with longitudinal follow-up thereafter. In this sample, this clone turned up a few times. Per the original methods: By means of reference gene primer amplification, nucleated cell counts were estimated. Repertoires were generated with immunoSEQ multiplex PCR, while TCRdb's copy carries only in-frame clones and drops some. The DNA gave D and trimming, while V, J and clone size come from that table. Of about 200,000 clones in the sample, 82% are singletons; the top ten hold 7.8%. The sequencing input was peripheral blood. This TCR came from a woman aged 55-75 years with COVID-19, enrolled during active disease.

The CDR3 loop is CASSTNLQNSGNTIYF. CDR3 coding DNA: TGTGCCAGTAGTACCAATCTACAGAACTCTGGAAACACCATATATTTT. The chain carries TRBV19 and TRBJ1-3; D not resolved. Trimming took off 4 bases at V and 0 bases at J, with 13 bases between the two ends. Germline V gene lookup returns CDR1 LNHDA and CDR2 SQIVND (reference sequence). CDR3 length: 16 amino acids.